The 9 T cell receptor beta chains listed next were all sequenced from one sample in a study of T cell repertoires in cytomegalovirus infection. TCRdb re-analysed the reads in MiXCR, keeping a single row per CDR3 protein. This table has about 310,000 distinct CDR3 sequences, more than 20% appearing once. These TCRs' antigens remain unknown. The sequencing used cultured PBMCs, collected from culture after CMV antigen stimulation. The source is a human donor in good health (CMV status not recorded). Some clones in this sample may be carry-over from other donors' samples.

The J gene is TRBJ1-1, the V gene TRBV5-6, with D possibly being TRBD1 (5 bases). Germline assignment: CDR1 SGHDT and CDR2 YYEEEE. Trimming stripped 1 base from V and 7 bases from J, with 5 bases between. This CDR3 spans 11 amino acids. For the CDR3, the DNA is TGTGCCAGCAGCTTGAGGGGTGAAGCTTTCTTT. It specifies CASSLRGEAFF.

This clonotype was seen only a few times. Written as DNA, the CDR3 is TGTGCCAGCAGTTACTCAGCGGAGAACACTGAAGCTTTCTTT. Its protein is CASSYSAENTEAFF. The chain uses TRBV6-5 and TRBJ1-1; unclear D gene. Germline assignment: CDR1 MNHEY and CDR2 SVGAGI. The V end lost 0 bases, the J end lost 1 base, and 6 bases lay between the germline ends. This CDR3 region has 14 residues.

This clonotype occurred many times. This chain connects TRBV7-2 to TRBJ1-5; unclear D gene. The CDR3 loop spans 13 amino acids. Trimming stripped 3 bases from V and 6 bases from J, with 9 bases between. Germline V CDR1 and CDR2: SGHTA, FQGNSA. CDR3 bases: TGTGCCAGCAGCTTTGGTGTAGCTCAGCCCCAGCATTTT. Amino acid sequence: CASSFGVAQPQHF. Drawing the rest from reference TRBV7-2 and TRBJ1-5, the complete variable domain is GAGVSQSPSNKVTEKGKDVELRCDPISGHTALYWYRQSLGQGLEFLIYFQGNSAPDKSGLPSDRFSAERTGGSVSTLTIQRTQQEDSAVYLCASSFGVAQPQHFGDGTRLSIL.

This clonotype was seen a handful of times. This sequence joins TRBV29-1 and TRBJ2-5, with 9 bases identical to TRBD2. The CDR3 sequence is 13 residues long. Germline V gene sequence: CDR1 SQVTM, CDR2 ANQGSEA. V was pared by 6 bases and J by 7 bases, with 9 bases of the junction left unmatched. CDR3 in DNA: TGCAGCGTCTGGACTAGCGTACTGGGGACCCAGTACTTC. Translation gives CSVWTSVLGTQYF.

The chain joins TRBV20-1 to TRBJ2-3; D call uncertain. This CDR3 region has 14 residues. V lost 0 bases and J lost 5, with 12 bases in between. Per the germline V gene, CDR1 is DFQATT and CDR2 is SNEGSKA (reference sequence). CDR3 nucleotides: TGCAGTGCTAGAGATCCTGGCGCTAGAGATACGCAGTATTTT. As protein: CSARDPGARDTQYF.

This clonotype has a handful of counts. The V and J genes are TRBV19 and TRBJ2-2, with D uncertain. Trimming cost V 6 bases and J 4 bases, with 3 bases left between them. The germline V gene encodes CDR1 LNHDA and CDR2 SQIVND (reference sequence). The CDR3 extends over 11 amino acids. Here the CDR3 reads CASRITGELFF. The CDR3 DNA follows: TGTGCCAGTAGGATCACCGGGGAGCTGTTTTTT.

The table lists this clonotype with a few counts. CDR3 DNA: TGCAGCGTTCCGGACGGGTACGAGCAGTACTTC. Its protein product is CSVPDGYEQYF. The chain carries TRBV29-1 and TRBJ2-7; no firm D call. Trimming removed 5 bases at V and 4 bases at J, with 9 bases between. Germline CDR1 is SQVTM and CDR2 is ANQGSEA. The CDR3 consists of 11 residues.

The gene calls are TRBV7-9 and TRBJ2-1, with 8 bases aligning to TRBD2. From germline, CDR1 is SEHNR and CDR2 FQNEAQ (reference sequence). The CDR3 covers 18 residues. The V gene end was trimmed by 6 bases and the J gene end by 2 bases; junction bases not matched to a gene: 15. The CDR3: CASRIRPGGRDTYNEQFF. CDR3 nucleotide sequence: TGTGCCAGCAGAATCCGTCCGGGGGGGAGGGATACCTACAATGAGCAGTTCTTC.

This clonotype was observed a handful of times. This rearrangement joins TRBV24-1 to TRBJ2-5, with 8 bases matching TRBD1. The CDR3 length is 14 residues. The V gene end was trimmed by 8 bases and the J gene end by 3 bases; junction bases not matched to a gene: 7. Germline values: CDR1 KGHDR, CDR2 SFDVKD. The CDR3, as DNA: TGTGCCACCAATGACTCGGGACAGGAAGAGACCCAGTACTTC. The encoded protein is CATNDSGQEETQYF.